This TCR beta chain was identified in a study of human T cells and chemical hapten exposure. Study-wide findings and caveats: Patch test score tracked positively with PT1 expanded TCR counts.

There are a few counts of this clonotype. Antigen: not known. CDR3 size: 16 residues. Germline V gene lookup returns CDR1 KGHSH and CDR2 LQKENI. V dropped 1 base and J dropped 2 bases, with 12 bases sitting between them. Time point described: patch test 1, 2 weeks after DPC sensitization. As for treatment: therapeutic diphenylcyclopropenone sensitization with weekly scalp DPC. Only after blood had been drawn was each patch test applied. In the original processing: Sequenced samples showed a median of approximately 100,000 TCRs each, with counts running from about 20,000 to 690,000. A single record per CDR3 protein comes from TCRdb applying MiXCR to the RACE reads. The V and J calls were determined by TCRdb, not by the authors. The table lists nearly 350,000 distinct CDR3 sequences, about 7% of them singletons.

The chain recombines TRBV18 with TRBJ1-3; D not certain. The source was whole blood, collected in connection with sensitization to the hapten diphenylcyclopropenone (DPC). This clonotype originated in a woman between 18 and 30 years old with alopecia areata. Some clones in this sample may be carry-over from other donors' samples. CDR3 sequence (DNA): TGTGCCAGCTCACCACGGGCCCCGGACCCTGGAAACACCATATATTTT. Translation gives CASSPRAPDPGNTIYF.